This entry features one T cell receptor beta chain sequence. What it binds is not known. CDR1 is LNHDA and CDR2 is SQIVND in the germline V gene (reference sequence). V was pared by 5 bases and J by 2 bases, with 19 bases between. The CDR3 has 16 residues. TCRdb keeps only in-frame clones here, not all; method: immunoSEQ multiplex PCR. Counted here are about 150,000 clones, about 92% occurring once; the ten biggest clones make up approximately 3.6%. These data come from a study of T cell responses to AZD1222 COVID-19 vaccine. Study results and caveats: Possibly, clonal diversity was underestimated; donors were largely white British and included more females. Just a handful of AZD1222 recipients were seropositive at baseline.

This chain connects TRBV19 to TRBJ2-7; no reliable D call. The specimen was peripheral blood, collected 28 days after the second AZD1222 dose. The TCR comes from an adult who received the AZD1222 COVID-19 vaccine. CDR3 coding DNA: TGTGCCAGTAGTCCGCTCGTCGGCAGTTTGCCCTACGAGCAGTACTTC. Translation: CASSPLVGSLPYEQYF.